This T cell receptor (beta chain) came from a study of T cell repertoires in cytomegalovirus infection. Overall study context: Well-studied HLA-B-restricted epitopes and recently identified HLA-C-restricted epitopes of CMV were both used in the study. Based on public TCR beta signatures, there were indications of CMV infection and of a matching HLA type. General observations from the study: CMV-specific TCR beta clonotypes restricted by HLA-C were the ones dominating the ex vivo response.

TCRdb re-called the reads through MiXCR, storing one row per CDR3 protein. The sample includes 250,000 to 400,000 distinct CDR3 sequences, roughly 25% of them seen just once. A remark on this clonotype: Its antigen is undetermined.

This TCR was sampled from a human donor in good health (CMV status not recorded). Some clones in this sample may be carry-over from other donors' samples. Sequencing used cultured PBMCs, obtained from culture after CMV antigen stimulation.

CDR3 residues: CASSMHRGTQPQHF. CDR3 nucleotides: TGTGCCAGTAGCATGCACCGGGGTACCCAGCCCCAGCATTTT. This chain joins TRBV19 and TRBJ1-5; unclear D gene. CDR1 is LNHDA, CDR2 SQIVND, per germline (reference sequence). This CDR3 region has 14 residues. V was cut by 6 bases and J by 7 bases, with 16 bases left in between.